This TCR beta chain is drawn from a study of control samples from healthy donors and cancer patients. TCRdb's copy holds only in-frame clones and misses some; the assay was immunoSEQ multiplex PCR. The sample carries more than 95,000 clones, 70% to 90% recorded once. The V gene lost 0 bases and the J gene lost 3 bases, with 12 bases spanning the gap. The germline CDR1 and CDR2 sequences are SGHNT and YYREEE (reference sequence). This CDR3 contains 16 residues. This TCR derives from a woman aged 70 to 79 in good health. The chain employs TRBV5-4 and TRBJ1-4; possible D gene TRBD1, 6 bases. Sequencing used blood. The CDR3 DNA is TGTGCCAGCAGCTTGGCCGCGACAGGATCTAATGAAAAACTGTTTTTT. This translates into CASSLAATGSNEKLFF.